Presented here are 14 T cell receptor beta chains from one specimen sequenced in a study of regulatory T cells in long-lasting Graves disease. Building the TCR beta libraries relied on iRepertoire HTBI primers, and CDR3 regions underwent Arm-PCR. TCRdb re-analysed the multiplex PCR reads in MiXCR, keeping a single row per CDR3 protein. The top ten clones hold approximately 60% of a sample with 310,000 or so distinct CDR3 sequences, roughly a fifth of them seen once. Time point described: persistent/refractory GD, antithyroid drugs over 5 years with positive TRAb. PBMCs provided the RNA from which the TCR library was made. This sample comprised peripheral blood mononuclear cells (PBMCs), obtained when the disease was refractory, from a patient treated with antithyroid drugs. The origin of the receptors is a female donor with Graves disease.

Written as DNA, the CDR3 is TGTGCCAGCAGTAAGATAGCGGGCCCCTCCTACGAGCAGTACTTC. Translated: CASSKIAGPSYEQYF. The chain employs TRBV3-1 and TRBJ2-7; 7 positions agree with TRBD2. Germline V gene lookup returns CDR1 LGHDT and CDR2 YNNKEL (reference sequence). This CDR3 comprises 15 residues. The V and J ends lost 6 bases and 0 bases, in that order; junction bases with no gene match: 8.

CDR3 loop: CASSLNSEQIHGYTF. CDR3 DNA sequence: TGTGCCAGCAGCTTAAATTCGGAACAGATCCATGGCTACACCTTC. The chain is built from TRBV7-9 and TRBJ1-2; D is unclear. Germline-derived CDR1 and CDR2 are SEHNR and FQNEAQ (reference sequence). The V and J ends lost 2 bases and 6 bases respectively, with 16 bases between them. The CDR3 totals 15 residues. The full variable domain, its missing parts supplied by reference TRBV7-9 and TRBJ1-2, is DTGVSQNPRHKITKRGQNVTFRCDPISEHNRLYWYRQTLGQGPEFLTYFQNEAQLEKSRLLSDRFSAERPKGSFSTLEIQRTEQGDSAMYLCASSLNSEQIHGYTFGSGTRLTVV.

The table lists this clonotype with many counts. The rearrangement links TRBV11-2 to TRBJ1-6; D is uncertain. V gave up 0 bases and J gave up 8 bases, with 11 bases separating them. Germline CDR1 SGHAT, CDR2 FQNNGV. The CDR3 has 15 residues. CDR3: CASSLEATPDSPLHF. The CDR3 nucleotides read TGTGCCAGCAGCTTAGAGGCCACTCCGGATTCACCCCTCCACTTT.

This chain joins TRBV16 and TRBJ1-1, with 7 positions matching TRBD1. The CDR3 loop spans 17 amino acids. The germline V gene encodes CDR1 KGHSY and CDR2 FQNENV. With 5 bases clipped from V and 1 base from J, the junction kept 13 bases outside the gene matches. The CDR3 protein is CASSSMGTRGSNTEAFF. DNA of the CDR3: TGTGCCAGCAGCTCAATGGGAACCAGGGGGTCGAACACTGAAGCTTTCTTT.

This rearrangement joins TRBV19 to TRBJ1-5; TRBD1 might be the D (6 bases). This CDR3 comprises 13 residues. Germline loops: CDR1 LNHDA, CDR2 SQIVND (reference sequence). The V and J ends lost 9 bases and 2 bases respectively, with 11 bases between them. CDR3 bases: TGTGCCAGCGCCGCAGGGGGCAATCAGCCCCAGCATTTT. The encoded protein is CASAAGGNQPQHF. The full variable domain, in which reference TRBV19 and TRBJ1-5 provide the parts outside the CDR3, is DGGITQSPKYLFRKEGQNVTLSCEQNLNHDAMYWYRQDPGQGLRLIYYSQIVNDFQKGDIAEGYSVSREKKESFPLTVTSAQKNPTAFYLCASAAGGNQPQHFGDGTRLSIL.

A remark on this clonotype: A far larger clone is off by one base, so a read error is likely. The chain has TRBV6-4 and TRBJ2-7; 11 nucleotides line up with TRBD1. Germline lookup yields CDR1 MRHNA and CDR2 SNTAGT. This CDR3 spans 17 amino acids. CDR3 DNA sequence: TGTACCAGCAGTCCTACCCGACCGGGACAGGGGGGAGGCGAGCAGTACTTC. This gives the protein CTSSPTRPGQGGGEQYF.

V and J are TRBV29-1 and TRBJ1-5; TRBD1 might be the D (6 bases). Germline CDR1 reads SQVTM; CDR2 reads ANQGSEA. The V and J ends lost 6 bases and 8 bases respectively, with 17 bases between them. This CDR3 has 13 amino acids. In nucleotides, the CDR3 is TGCAGCGTCACCGGGGGCTCCGGTGAGCCCCAGCATTTT. It yields the protein CSVTGGSGEPQHF.

This clonotype was recorded at least ten times. The chain joins TRBV5-6 to TRBJ1-5, with unresolved D. Trimming left V 0 bases short and J 4 bases short, with 14 bases between. Germline V gene data show CDR1 as SGHDT and CDR2 as YYEEEE. CDR3 length: 16 amino acids. CDR3 nucleotides: TGTGCCAGCAGCTTGGGGCCGGATCAGGCGAATCAGCCCCAGCATTTT. Its protein product is CASSLGPDQANQPQHF.

The chain links TRBV27 to TRBJ2-7; TRBD1 aligns across 7 bases. Germline V gene sequence: CDR1 MNHEY, CDR2 SMNVEV (reference sequence). Losses at the gene ends were 6 bases for V and 3 bases for J; bases not matched to a gene: 14. CDR3 size: 16 residues. The CDR3 sequence: CASRPFPLDRVYEQYF. DNA of the CDR3: TGTGCCAGCAGACCTTTCCCCCTCGACAGGGTCTACGAGCAGTACTTC.

This clonotype was seen many times. The J gene is TRBJ1-1, the V gene TRBV12-5; perhaps TRBD1 as D (5 bases). The V end was cut by 6 bases, the J end by 1 base, with 9 bases between. Germline V gene data show CDR1 as LGHNT and CDR2 as FRNRAP. The CDR3 runs 13 residues. CDR3 in DNA: TGTGCTAGTGGGGAAGGACAGAACACTGAAGCTTTCTTT. This gives the protein CASGEGQNTEAFF.

This clonotype came up a few times. V usage is TRBV5-4 and J usage is TRBJ1-1; TRBD1 might be the D (6 bases). The V gene lost 3 bases and the J gene lost 2 bases, with 11 bases spanning the gap. CDR1 is SGHNT, CDR2 YYREEE, per germline (reference sequence). The CDR3 extends over 14 amino acids. CDR3 in amino acids: CASSSRQANTEAFF. CDR3 sequence (DNA): TGTGCCAGCAGCTCCCGACAGGCCAACACTGAAGCTTTCTTT. Full variable domain (outside the CDR3, taken from reference TRBV5-4 and TRBJ1-1): ETGVTQSPTHLIKTRGQQVTLRCSSQSGHNTVSWYQQALGQGPQFIFQYYREEENGRGNFPPRFSGLQFPNYSSELNVNALELDDSALYLCASSSRQANTEAFFGQGTRLTVV.

This clonotype showed up many times. This rearrangement joins TRBV7-3 to TRBJ2-7, with a possible D match to TRBD2 (7 bases). V gave up 6 bases and J gave up 7 bases, with 16 bases separating them. The CDR3 is made up of 13 amino acids. CDR1 SGHTA and CDR2 FQGTGA come from the germline V gene. The CDR3 sequence is CASSRGGGGEQYF. The CDR3, as DNA: TGTGCCAGCAGTCGCGGAGGGGGGGGTGAGCAGTACTTC.

This clonotype was counted at least ten times. A read error may produce the germline difference seen at one junction end. The rearrangement joins TRBV18 to TRBJ2-7; a weak D match, TRBD2 (5 bases). CDR1 and CDR2 from the germline V gene are KGHSH and LQKENI. The CDR3 consists of 11 residues. The CDR3 region is CANSPAGEQYF. The CDR3 DNA reads as TGTGCCAACTCACCGGCGGGCGAGCAGTACTTC.

At least ten counts were recorded for this clonotype. The chain links TRBV18 to TRBJ1-5; D not resolved. Germline assignment: CDR1 KGHSH and CDR2 LQKENI. Trimming removed 6 bases from V and 3 bases from J, with 12 bases in between. The CDR3 length is 14 residues. The CDR3 region is CASSPGRLNQPQHF. The DNA of the CDR3 is TGTGCCAGCTCGCCTGGCAGGCTCAATCAGCCCCAGCATTTT.